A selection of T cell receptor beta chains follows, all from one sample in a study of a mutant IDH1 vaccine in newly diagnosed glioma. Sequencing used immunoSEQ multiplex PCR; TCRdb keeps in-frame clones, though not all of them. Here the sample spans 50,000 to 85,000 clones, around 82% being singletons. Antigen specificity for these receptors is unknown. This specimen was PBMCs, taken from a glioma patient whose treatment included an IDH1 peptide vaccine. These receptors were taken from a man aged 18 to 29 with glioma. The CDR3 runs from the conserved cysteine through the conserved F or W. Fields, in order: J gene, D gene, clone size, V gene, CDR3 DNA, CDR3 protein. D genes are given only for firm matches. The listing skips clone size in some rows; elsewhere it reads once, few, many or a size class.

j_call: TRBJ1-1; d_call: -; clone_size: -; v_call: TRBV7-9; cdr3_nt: TGTGCCAGCAGCTTAGCCGGGGGAATCACTGAAGCTTTCTTT; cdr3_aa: CASSLAGGITEAFF
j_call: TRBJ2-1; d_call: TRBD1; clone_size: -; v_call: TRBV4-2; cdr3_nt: TGTGCCAGCAGCGGGGACAGTTACAATGAGCAGTTCTTC; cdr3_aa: CASSGDSYNEQFF
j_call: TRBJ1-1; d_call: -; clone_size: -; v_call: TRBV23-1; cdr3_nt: TGCGCCAGCTCCCTCCCTCAGGCTCTGAACACTGAAGCTTTCTTT; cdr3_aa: CASSLPQALNTEAFF
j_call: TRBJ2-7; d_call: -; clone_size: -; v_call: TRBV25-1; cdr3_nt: TGTGCCAGCAGTCTGCTACAGGGTGCCGAGCAGTACTTC; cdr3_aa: CASSLLQGAEQYF
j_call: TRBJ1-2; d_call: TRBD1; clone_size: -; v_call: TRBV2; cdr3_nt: TGTGCCAGCAGTGAACCGCCGGGGACAGGGGACCTTGGCTACACCTTC; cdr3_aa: CASSEPPGTGDLGYTF
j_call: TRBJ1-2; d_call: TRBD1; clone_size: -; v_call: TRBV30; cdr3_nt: TGTGCCTGGGACAGGGGAGCTAACTATGGCTACACCTTC; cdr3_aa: CAWDRGANYGYTF
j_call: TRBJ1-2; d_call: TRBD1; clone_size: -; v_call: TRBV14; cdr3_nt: TGTGCCAGCAGCCAACAGGGGGCCATGGGAGGCTACACCTTC; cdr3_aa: CASSQQGAMGGYTF
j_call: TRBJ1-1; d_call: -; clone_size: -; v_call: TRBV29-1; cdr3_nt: TGCAGCGTTTACCATGGGGGTATAGTGAACACTGAAGCTTTCTTT; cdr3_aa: CSVYHGGIVNTEAFF
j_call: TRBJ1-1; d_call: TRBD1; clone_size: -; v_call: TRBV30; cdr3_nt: TGTGCCTGGGGCGGGACAGGGGCTACTGAAGCTTTCTTT; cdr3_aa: CAWGGTGATEAFF
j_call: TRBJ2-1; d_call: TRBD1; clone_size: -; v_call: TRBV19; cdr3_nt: TGTGCCAGTAGTTGGGACAGGGCAGATGAGCAGTTCTTC; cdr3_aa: CASSWDRADEQFF
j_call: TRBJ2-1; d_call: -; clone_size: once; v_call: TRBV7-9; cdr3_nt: TGTGCCAGCAGCTCCTCAGGGAGCGGGTACAATGAGCAGTTCTTC; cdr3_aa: CASSSSGSGYNEQFF
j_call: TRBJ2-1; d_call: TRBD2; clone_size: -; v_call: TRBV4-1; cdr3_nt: TGCGCCAGCAGCCCGAGCGGGACTCGCGGTGGAGAGCAGTTCTTC; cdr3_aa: CASSPSGTRGGEQFF
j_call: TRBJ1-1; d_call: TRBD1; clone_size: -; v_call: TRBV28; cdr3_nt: TGTGCCAGCAGTCTACCGGGACAGGGGACAGAGGGCACTGAAGCTTTCTTT; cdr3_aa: CASSLPGQGTEGTEAFF
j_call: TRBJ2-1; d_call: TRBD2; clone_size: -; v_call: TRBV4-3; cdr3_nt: TGCGCCAGCAGCCTTTCTACTAGCGGATCCTACAATGAGCAGTTCTTC; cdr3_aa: CASSLSTSGSYNEQFF
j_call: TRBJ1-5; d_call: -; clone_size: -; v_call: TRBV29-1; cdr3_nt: TGCAGCCCCGAACCCGGGATCCTTCAGCCCCAGCATTTT; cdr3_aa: CSPEPGILQPQHF
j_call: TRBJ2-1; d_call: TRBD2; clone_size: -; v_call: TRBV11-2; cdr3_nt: TGTGCCAGCAGCTTATGGGCGGGAGAATTACCTTACAATGAGCAGTTCTTC; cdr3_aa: CASSLWAGELPYNEQFF
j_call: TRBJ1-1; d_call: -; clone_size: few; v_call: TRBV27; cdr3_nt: TGTGCCAGCAGTTTAGCCGGTGGGGCCTCGATCCTCACTGAAGCTTTCTTT; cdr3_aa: CASSLAGGASILTEAFF
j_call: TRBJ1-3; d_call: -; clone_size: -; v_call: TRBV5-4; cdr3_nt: TGTGCCAGCAGCTTGCAGGGAACTGGAAACACCATATATTTT; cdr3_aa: CASSLQGTGNTIYF
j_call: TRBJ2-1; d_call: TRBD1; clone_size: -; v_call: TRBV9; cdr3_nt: TGTGCCAGCAGCGTAGAGGGGGCCGGTTCCTACAATGAGCAGTTCTTC; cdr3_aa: CASSVEGAGSYNEQFF
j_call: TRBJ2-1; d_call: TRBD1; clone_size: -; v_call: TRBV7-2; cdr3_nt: TGTGCCAGCAGCCAAGACAGGGGGGCCTACAATGAGCAGTTCTTC; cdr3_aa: CASSQDRGAYNEQFF
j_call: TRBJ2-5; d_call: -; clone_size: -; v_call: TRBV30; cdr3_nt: TGTGCGGGGGCCCGGTGGGTGGGGGAGACCCAGTACTTC; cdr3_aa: CAGARWVGETQYF
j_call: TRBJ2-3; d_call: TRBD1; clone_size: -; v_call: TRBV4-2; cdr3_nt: TGTGCCAGCAGCCAAGAAGACAACAGGGGGTTTTCAAATACGCAGTATTTT; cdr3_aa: CASSQEDNRGFSNTQYF
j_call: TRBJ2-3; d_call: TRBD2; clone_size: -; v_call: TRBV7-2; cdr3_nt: TGTGCCAGCAGCCCCCCGGGACTAGCGGGGGGCCTCACAGATACGCAGTATTTT; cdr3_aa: CASSPPGLAGGLTDTQYF
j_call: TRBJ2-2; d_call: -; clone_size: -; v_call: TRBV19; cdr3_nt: TGTGCCAGTAGTATGATTGGGGGGGCGGCCGGGGAGCTGTTTTTT; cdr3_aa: CASSMIGGAAGELFF
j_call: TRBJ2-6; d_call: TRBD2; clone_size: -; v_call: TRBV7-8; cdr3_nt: TGTGCCAGCAGCTTACCTGGACTAGCGGGAGCCGTCCTGACTTTC; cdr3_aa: CASSLPGLAGAVLTF
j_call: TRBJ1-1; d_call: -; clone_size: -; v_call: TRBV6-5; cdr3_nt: TGTGCCAGCAGTTACTCGGTCGACGTGAACACTGAAGCTTTCTTT; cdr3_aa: CASSYSVDVNTEAFF
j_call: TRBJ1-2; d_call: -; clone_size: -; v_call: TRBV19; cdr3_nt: TGTGCCAGTAGTCGCTTGGACAGAGCTAACTATGGCTACACCTTC; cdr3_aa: CASSRLDRANYGYTF
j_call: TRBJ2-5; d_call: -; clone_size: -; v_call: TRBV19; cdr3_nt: TGTGCCAGTAGTTTCTTTCAAGGGGAGACCCAGTACTTC; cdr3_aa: CASSFFQGETQYF
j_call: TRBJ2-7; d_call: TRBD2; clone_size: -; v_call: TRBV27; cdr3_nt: TGTGCCAGCAGTTGGGGCGGGACTAGCGGCTACGAGCAGTACTTC; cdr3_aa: CASSWGGTSGYEQYF
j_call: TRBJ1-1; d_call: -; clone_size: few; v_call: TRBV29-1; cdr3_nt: TGCAGCGTCCCCCGCTTACAGGGCACTGAAGCTTTCTTT; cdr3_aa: CSVPRLQGTEAFF
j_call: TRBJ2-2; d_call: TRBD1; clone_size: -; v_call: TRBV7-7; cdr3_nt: TGTGCTAGCAGTCCGGGACAGGAGTCCACCGGGGAGCTGTTTTTT; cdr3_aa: CASSPGQESTGELFF
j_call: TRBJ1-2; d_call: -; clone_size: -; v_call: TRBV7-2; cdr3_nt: TGTGCCAGCAGCCCCTCACAGGGTCCGGGCTACACCTTC; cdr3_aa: CASSPSQGPGYTF
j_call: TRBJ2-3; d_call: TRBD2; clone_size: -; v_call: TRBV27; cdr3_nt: TGTGCCAGCAGTTTATCGCCTAGCGGGGGGGCTTATACGCAGTATTTT; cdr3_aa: CASSLSPSGGAYTQYF
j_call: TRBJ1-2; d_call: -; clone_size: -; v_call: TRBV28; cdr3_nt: TGTGCCAGCCGCGGAAACGTACTTTATGGCTACACCTTC; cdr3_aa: CASRGNVLYGYTF
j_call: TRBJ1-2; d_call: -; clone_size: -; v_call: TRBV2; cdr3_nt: TGTGCCAGCAGTGAAAGGGAAGGGCTAACGGGTGGCTACACCTTC; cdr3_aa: CASSEREGLTGGYTF
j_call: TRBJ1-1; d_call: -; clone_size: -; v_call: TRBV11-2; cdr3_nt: TGTGCCAGCAGCGGGACGGCGAACACTGAAGCTTTCTTT; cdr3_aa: CASSGTANTEAFF
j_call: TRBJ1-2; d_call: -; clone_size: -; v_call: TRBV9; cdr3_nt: TGTGCCAGCAGCAGACGGAACTATGGCTACACCTTC; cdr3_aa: CASSRRNYGYTF
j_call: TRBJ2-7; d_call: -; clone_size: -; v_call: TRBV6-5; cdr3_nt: TGTGCCAGCAGGAGACAGAGCTCCTACGAGCAGTACTTC; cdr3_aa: CASRRQSSYEQYF
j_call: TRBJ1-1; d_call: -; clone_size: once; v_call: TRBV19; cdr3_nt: TGTGCCAGTAGTGCAACGCCGGGGAACACTGAAGCTTTCTTT; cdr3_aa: CASSATPGNTEAFF
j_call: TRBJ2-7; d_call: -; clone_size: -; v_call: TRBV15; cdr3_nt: TGTGCCACCAGCAGAGGTAGCGGGACAGTCTACGAGCAGTACTTC; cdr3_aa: CATSRGSGTVYEQYF
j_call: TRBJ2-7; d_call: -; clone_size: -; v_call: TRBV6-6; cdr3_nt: TGTGCCAGCAGCCTTCTTGAGGTCTCCTACGAGCAGTACTTC; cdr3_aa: CASSLLEVSYEQYF
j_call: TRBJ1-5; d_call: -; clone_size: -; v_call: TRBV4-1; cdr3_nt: TGCGCCAGCAGCCAGACAACGGGCGTTGTGGGCAATCAGCCCCAGCATTTT; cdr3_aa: CASSQTTGVVGNQPQHF
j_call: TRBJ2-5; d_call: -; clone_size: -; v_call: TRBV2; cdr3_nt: TGTGCCAGCAGCCACGACAGGCGCACGGAGACCCAGTACTTC; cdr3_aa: CASSHDRRTETQYF
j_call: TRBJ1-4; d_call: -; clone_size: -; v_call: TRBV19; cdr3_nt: TGTGCCAGTAGTTGGGACGGCCGGAATGAAAAACTGTTTTTT; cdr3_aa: CASSWDGRNEKLFF